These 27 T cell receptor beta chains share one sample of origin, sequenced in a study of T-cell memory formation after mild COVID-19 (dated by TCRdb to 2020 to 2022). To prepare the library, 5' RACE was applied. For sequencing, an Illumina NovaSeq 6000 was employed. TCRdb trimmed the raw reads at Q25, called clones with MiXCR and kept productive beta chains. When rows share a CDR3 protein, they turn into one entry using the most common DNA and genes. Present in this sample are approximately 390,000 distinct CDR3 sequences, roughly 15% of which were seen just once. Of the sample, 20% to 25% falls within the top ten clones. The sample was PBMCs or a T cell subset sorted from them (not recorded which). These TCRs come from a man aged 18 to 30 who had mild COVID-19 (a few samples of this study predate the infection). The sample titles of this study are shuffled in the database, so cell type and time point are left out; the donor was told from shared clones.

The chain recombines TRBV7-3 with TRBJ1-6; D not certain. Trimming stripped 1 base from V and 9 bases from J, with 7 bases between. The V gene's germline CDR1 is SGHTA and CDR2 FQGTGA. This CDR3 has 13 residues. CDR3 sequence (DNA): TGTGCCAGCAGCTTAAACTGGCTTTCACCCCTCCACTTT. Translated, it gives CASSLNWLSPLHF.

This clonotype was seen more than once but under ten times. For the CDR3, the DNA is TGTGCCAGCAGTTACTATAGGCTAAGCTCCTACAATGAGCAGTTCTTC. Translation gives CASSYYRLSSYNEQFF. The rearrangement uses TRBV6-2 or TRBV6-3 and TRBJ2-1; D is uncertain. Germline V CDR1 and CDR2: MNHEY, SVGEGT. V gave up 1 base and J gave up 0 bases, with 10 bases separating them. The CDR3 length is 16 residues.

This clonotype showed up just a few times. CDR3 in DNA: TGTGCCAGCTCACGGCTGCAGGGGGCAGGCAACGAGCAGTACGTC. Protein sequence: CASSRLQGAGNEQYV. The chain is built from TRBV18 and TRBJ2-7, with 8 bases aligning to TRBD1. Germline assignment: CDR1 KGHSH and CDR2 LQKENI. V was pared by 4 bases and J by 5 bases, with 10 bases of the junction left unmatched. The CDR3 runs 15 residues.

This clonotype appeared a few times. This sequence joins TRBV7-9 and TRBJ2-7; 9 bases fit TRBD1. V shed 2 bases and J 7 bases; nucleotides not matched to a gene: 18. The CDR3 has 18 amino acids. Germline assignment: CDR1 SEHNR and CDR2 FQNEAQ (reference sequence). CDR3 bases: TGTGCCAGCAGCTTATTTTCCTACGCTAAACAGGGGGCGCGAGAGCAGTACTTC. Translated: CASSLFSYAKQGAREQYF.

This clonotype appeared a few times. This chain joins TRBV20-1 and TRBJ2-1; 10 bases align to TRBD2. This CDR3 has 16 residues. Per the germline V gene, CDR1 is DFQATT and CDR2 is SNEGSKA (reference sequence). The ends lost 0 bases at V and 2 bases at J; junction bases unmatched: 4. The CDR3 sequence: CSARDPLAGAYNEQFF. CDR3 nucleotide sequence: TGCAGTGCTAGAGATCCTCTAGCGGGGGCCTACAATGAGCAGTTCTTC.

The CDR3 DNA reads as TGTGCCATCAGTGAGTCGACTCTGGGTCTAGCAGACATTCAGTACTTC. As protein: CAISESTLGLADIQYF. The chain has TRBV10-3 and TRBJ2-4; possible D gene TRBD2, 5 bases. Germline V gene data show CDR1 as ENHRY and CDR2 as SYGVKD. The V end lost 0 bases, the J end lost 8 bases, and 17 bases lay between the germline ends. The CDR3 runs to 16 residues.

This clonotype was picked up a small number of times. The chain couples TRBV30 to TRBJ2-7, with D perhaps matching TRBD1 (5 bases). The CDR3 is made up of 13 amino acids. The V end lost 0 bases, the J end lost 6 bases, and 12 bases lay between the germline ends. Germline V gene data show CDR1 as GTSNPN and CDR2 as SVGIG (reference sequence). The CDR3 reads CAWSVLIGVEQYF. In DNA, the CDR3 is TGTGCCTGGAGTGTACTTATAGGGGTCGAGCAGTACTTC.

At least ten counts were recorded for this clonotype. This CDR3 reads CSAPSPTVNYGYTF. The CDR3 DNA sequence: TGCAGTGCTCCCTCCCCGACAGTTAACTATGGCTACACCTTC. J is TRBJ1-2 and V is TRBV20-1, with D perhaps matching TRBD1 (5 bases). Trimming removed 5 bases at V and 1 base at J, with 14 bases between. Germline V gene sequence: CDR1 DFQATT, CDR2 SNEGSKA (reference sequence). The CDR3 covers 14 residues.

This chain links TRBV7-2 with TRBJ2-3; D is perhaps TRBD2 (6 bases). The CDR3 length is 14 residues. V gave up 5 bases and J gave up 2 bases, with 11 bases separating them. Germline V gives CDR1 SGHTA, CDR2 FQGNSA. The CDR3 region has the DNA TGTGCCAGCAGCCGGCTAGCGAACACAGATACGCAGTATTTT. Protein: CASSRLANTDTQYF.

The CDR3 loop is CASSSGLGYNQPQHF. The CDR3, as DNA: TGTGCCAGCAGCTCGGGGCTTGGGTACAATCAGCCCCAGCATTTT. The chain is built from TRBV7-9 and TRBJ1-5, with D perhaps TRBD1 (5 bases). The CDR3 loop spans 15 amino acids. The V and J ends lost 4 bases and 3 bases respectively, with 13 bases between them. Germline CDR1 is SEHNR and CDR2 is FQNEAQ (reference sequence).

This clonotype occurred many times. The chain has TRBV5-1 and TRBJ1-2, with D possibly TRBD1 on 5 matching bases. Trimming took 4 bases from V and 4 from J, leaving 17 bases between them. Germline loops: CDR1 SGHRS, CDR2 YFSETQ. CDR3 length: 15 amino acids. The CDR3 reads CASSTGTVPSYGYTF. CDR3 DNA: TGCGCCAGCAGCACCGGGACCGTTCCCTCCTATGGCTACACCTTC. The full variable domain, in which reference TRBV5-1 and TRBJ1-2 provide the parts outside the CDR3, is KAGVTQTPRYLIKTRGQQVTLSCSPISGHRSVSWYQQTPGQGLQFLFEYFSETQRNKGNFPGRFSGRQFSNSRSEMNVSTLELGDSALYLCASSTGTVPSYGYTFGSGTRLTVV.

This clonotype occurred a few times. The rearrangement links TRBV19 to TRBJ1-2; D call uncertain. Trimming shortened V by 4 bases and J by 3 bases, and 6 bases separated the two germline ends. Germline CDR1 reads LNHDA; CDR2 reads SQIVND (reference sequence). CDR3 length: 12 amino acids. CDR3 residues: CASSTSYYGYTF. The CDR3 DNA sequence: TGTGCCAGTAGTACCAGCTACTATGGCTACACCTTC.

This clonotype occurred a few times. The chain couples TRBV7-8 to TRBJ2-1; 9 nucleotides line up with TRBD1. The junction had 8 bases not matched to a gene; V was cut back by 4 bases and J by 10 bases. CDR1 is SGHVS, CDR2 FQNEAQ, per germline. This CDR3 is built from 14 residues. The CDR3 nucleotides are TGTGCCAGCAGCTGGGACAGGGCCCGTGACGAGCAGTTCTTC. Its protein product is CASSWDRARDEQFF.

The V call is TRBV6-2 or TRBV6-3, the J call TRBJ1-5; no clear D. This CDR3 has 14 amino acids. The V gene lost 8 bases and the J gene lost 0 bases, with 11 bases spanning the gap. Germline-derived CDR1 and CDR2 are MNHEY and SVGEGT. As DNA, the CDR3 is TGTGCCAGCCGCCGAGATTATAGCAATCAGCCCCAGCATTTT. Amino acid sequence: CASRRDYSNQPQHF.

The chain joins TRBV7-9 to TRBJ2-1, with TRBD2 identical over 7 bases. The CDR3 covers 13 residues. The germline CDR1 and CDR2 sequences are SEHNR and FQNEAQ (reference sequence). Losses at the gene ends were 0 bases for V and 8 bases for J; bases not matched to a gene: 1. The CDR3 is CASSLAGGYEQFF. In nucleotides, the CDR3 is TGTGCCAGCAGCTTAGCGGGGGGGTATGAGCAGTTCTTC.

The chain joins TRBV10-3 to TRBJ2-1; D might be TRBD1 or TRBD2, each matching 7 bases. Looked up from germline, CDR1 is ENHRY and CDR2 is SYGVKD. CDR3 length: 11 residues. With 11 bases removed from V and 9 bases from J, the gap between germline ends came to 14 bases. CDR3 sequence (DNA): TGTGCCCCAGGGGGGGAGAGTGAGCAGTTCTTC. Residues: CAPGGESEQFF.

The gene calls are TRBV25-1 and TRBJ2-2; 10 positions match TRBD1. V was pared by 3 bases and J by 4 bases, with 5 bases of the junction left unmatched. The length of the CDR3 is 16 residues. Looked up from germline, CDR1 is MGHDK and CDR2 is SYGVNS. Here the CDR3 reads CASSEVGTGATGELFF. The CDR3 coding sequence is TGTGCCAGCAGTGAGGTCGGGACAGGGGCCACCGGGGAGCTGTTTTTT.

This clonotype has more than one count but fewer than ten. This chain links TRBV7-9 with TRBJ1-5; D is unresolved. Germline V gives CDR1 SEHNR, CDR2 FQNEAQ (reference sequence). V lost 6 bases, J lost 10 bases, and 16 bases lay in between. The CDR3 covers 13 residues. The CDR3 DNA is TGTGCCAGCAGTCCCGGGCCATCCCAACCCCAGCATTTT. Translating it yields CASSPGPSQPQHF.

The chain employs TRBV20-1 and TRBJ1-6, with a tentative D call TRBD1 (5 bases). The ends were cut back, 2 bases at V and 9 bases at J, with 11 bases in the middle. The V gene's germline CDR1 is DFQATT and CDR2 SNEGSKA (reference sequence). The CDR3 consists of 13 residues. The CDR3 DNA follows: TGCAGTGCTAGATGGGGGGAAGTTTCACCCCTCCACTTT. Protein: CSARWGEVSPLHF.

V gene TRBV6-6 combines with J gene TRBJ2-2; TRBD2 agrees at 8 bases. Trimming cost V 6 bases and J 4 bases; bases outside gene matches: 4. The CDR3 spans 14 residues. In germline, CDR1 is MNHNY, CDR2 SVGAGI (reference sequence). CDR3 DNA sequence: TGTGCCAGCAGAGCCCGGGGGGGCACCGGGGAGCTGTTTTTT. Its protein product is CASRARGGTGELFF.

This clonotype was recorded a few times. The CDR3 here is CAISDLVPGRRGGSEQFF. The CDR3 region has the DNA TGTGCCATCAGTGATCTGGTTCCGGGACGGCGGGGGGGCTCTGAGCAGTTCTTC. The chain joins TRBV10-3 to TRBJ2-1; 9 bases agree with TRBD2. The germline CDR1 and CDR2 sequences are ENHRY and SYGVKD. This CDR3 has 18 amino acids. Germline trimming cut 3 bases from V and 9 bases from J; bases unmatched to any gene: 18.

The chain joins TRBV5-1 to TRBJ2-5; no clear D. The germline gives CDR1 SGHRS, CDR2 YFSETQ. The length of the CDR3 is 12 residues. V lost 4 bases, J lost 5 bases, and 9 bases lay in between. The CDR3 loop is CASSARWETQYF. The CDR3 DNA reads TGCGCCAGCAGCGCACGATGGGAGACCCAGTACTTC.

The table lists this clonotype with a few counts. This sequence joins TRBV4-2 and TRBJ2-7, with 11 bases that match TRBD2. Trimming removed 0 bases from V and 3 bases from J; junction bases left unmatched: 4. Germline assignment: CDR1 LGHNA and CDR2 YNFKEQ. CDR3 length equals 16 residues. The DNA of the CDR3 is TGTGCCAGCAGCCAAGATTGGCTAGCGGGGGGCTACGAGCAGTACTTC. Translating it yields CASSQDWLAGGYEQYF.

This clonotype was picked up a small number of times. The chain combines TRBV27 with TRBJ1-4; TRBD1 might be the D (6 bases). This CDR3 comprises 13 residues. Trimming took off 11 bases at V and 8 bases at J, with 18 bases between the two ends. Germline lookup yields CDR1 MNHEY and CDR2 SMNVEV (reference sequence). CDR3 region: CASPSRGEEKLFF. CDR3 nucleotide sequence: TGTGCCTCCCCCAGCAGGGGAGAGGAAAAACTGTTTTTT.

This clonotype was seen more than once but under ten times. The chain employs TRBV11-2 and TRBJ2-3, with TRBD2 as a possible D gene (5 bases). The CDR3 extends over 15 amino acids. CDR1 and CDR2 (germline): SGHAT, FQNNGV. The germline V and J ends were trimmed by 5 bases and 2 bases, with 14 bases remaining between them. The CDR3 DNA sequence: TGTGCCAGCAGCCCGGGATGGGTCGTCACAGATACGCAGTATTTT. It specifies CASSPGWVVTDTQYF.

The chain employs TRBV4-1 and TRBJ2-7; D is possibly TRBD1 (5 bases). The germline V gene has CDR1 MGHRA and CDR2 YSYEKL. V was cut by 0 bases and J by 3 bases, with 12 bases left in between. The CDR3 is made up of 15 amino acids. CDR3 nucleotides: TGCGCCAGCAGCCAAGATCATGCGACAGTCTACGAGCAGTACTTC. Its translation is CASSQDHATVYEQYF.

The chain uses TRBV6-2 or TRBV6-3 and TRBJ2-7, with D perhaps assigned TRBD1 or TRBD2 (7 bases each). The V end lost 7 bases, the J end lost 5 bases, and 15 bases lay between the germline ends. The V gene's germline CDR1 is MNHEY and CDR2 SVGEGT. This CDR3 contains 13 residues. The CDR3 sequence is CASTQGGGDEQYV. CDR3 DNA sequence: TGTGCCAGCACCCAGGGAGGGGGCGACGAGCAGTACGTC.